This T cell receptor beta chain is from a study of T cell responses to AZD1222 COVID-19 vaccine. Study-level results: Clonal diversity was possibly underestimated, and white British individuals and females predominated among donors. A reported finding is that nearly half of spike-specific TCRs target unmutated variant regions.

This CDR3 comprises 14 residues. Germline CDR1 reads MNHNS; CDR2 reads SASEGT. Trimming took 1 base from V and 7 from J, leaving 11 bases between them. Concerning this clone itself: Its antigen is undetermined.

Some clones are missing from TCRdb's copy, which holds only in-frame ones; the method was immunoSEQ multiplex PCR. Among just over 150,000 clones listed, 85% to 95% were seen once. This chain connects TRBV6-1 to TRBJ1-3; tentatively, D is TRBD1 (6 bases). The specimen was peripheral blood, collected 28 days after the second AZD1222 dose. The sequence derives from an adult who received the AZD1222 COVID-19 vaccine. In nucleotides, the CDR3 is TGTGCCAGCAGTGAAGAACAGGGTTGGAACACCATATATTTT. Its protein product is CASSEEQGWNTIYF.